A selection of T cell receptor beta chains follows, all from one sample in a study of blood T cell repertoires in COVID-19. Here immunoSEQ multiplex PCR was the method, and the copy in TCRdb shows in-frame clones only, minus some. Of around 250,000 clones in the sample, just over 85% are singletons; the top ten hold roughly 16%. The sequenced sample was PBMCs or T cells enriched from blood (not recorded which). These receptors were collected from a man younger than 35 who had recovered from COVID-19. CDR3s include the opening cysteine and the closing phenylalanine or tryptophan. A D gene is named only where the DNA matches it firmly. Only part of the rows carry a size: once, few, many, or a class if the clone is expanded.

cdr3_length	j_call	clone_size	d_call	v_call	cdr3_aa	cdr3_nt
13	TRBJ1-5	-	-	TRBV18	CASSPGEDQPQHF	TGTGCCAGCTCACCAGGAGAAGATCAGCCCCAGCATTTT
16	TRBJ1-2	-	-	TRBV7-2	CASSLGGLIPNYGYTF	TGTGCCAGCAGCTTAGGGGGACTGATCCCTAACTATGGCTACACCTTC
15	TRBJ1-2	-	-	TRBV30	CAWSVEGVPNYGYTF	TGTGCCTGGAGTGTAGAGGGGGTCCCTAACTATGGCTACACCTTC
16	TRBJ2-4	-	-	TRBV28	CASSLFSRLAKNIQYF	TGTGCCAGCAGTTTATTTAGCCGACTAGCCAAAAACATTCAGTACTTC
16	TRBJ2-3	-	TRBD2	TRBV18	CASSPAYGRVRDTQYF	TGTGCCAGCTCACCGGCCTACGGGAGGGTGAGAGATACGCAGTATTTT
16	TRBJ2-1	-	TRBD2	TRBV10-3	CAISVRGTSSGSEQFF	TGTGCCATCAGCGTCCGGGGGACTAGCTCTGGAAGTGAGCAGTTCTTC
15	TRBJ2-7	-	-	TRBV9	CASSVAEDRHYEQYF	TGTGCCAGCAGCGTAGCGGAGGACAGACACTACGAGCAGTACTTC
17	TRBJ1-1	-	TRBD1	TRBV7-3	CASSPEGGQGGNTEAFF	TGTGCCAGCAGCCCCGAAGGGGGGCAGGGGGGGAACACTGAAGCTTTCTTT
12	TRBJ2-3	-	-	TRBV11-2	CASSLRTDTQYF	TGTGCCAGCAGCTTGCGGACAGATACGCAGTATTTT
15	TRBJ1-2	-	-	TRBV28	CASSFTGTVGYGYTF	TGTGCCAGCAGTTTCACAGGGACCGTAGGCTATGGCTACACCTTC
15	TRBJ1-2	-	-	TRBV29-1	CSVSLLETVNYGYTF	TGCAGCGTTTCCCTTTTGGAGACGGTAAACTATGGCTACACCTTC
16	TRBJ2-7	-	-	TRBV6-4	CASSDEEWTQTSEQYF	TGTGCCAGCAGTGACGAGGAGTGGACACAAACATCGGAGCAGTACTTC
13	TRBJ2-2	once	-	TRBV30	CAWDTLNTGELFF	TGTGCCTGGGACACCTTGAACACCGGGGAGCTGTTTTTT
19	TRBJ2-4	-	TRBD1	TRBV2	CASSERQGASFVAKNIQYF	TGTGCCAGCAGTGAAAGACAGGGGGCAAGCTTCGTCGCCAAAAACATTCAGTACTTC
14	TRBJ2-7	-	-	TRBV19	CASSSWETGLEQYF	TGTGCCAGTAGCTCTTGGGAGACGGGCCTCGAGCAGTACTTC
15	TRBJ1-5	-	-	TRBV5-1	CASSTTGNSNQPQHF	TGCGCCAGCAGCACAACAGGGAATAGCAATCAGCCCCAGCATTTT
15	TRBJ1-1	-	-	TRBV19	CASSIGRGLNTEAFF	TGTGCCAGTAGTATCGGGCGGGGGCTGAACACTGAAGCTTTCTTT
12	TRBJ1-1	-	TRBD1	TRBV12-3/TRBV12-4	CASNAGGTEAFF	TGTGCCAGCAATGCAGGGGGCACTGAAGCTTTCTTT
14	TRBJ1-5	few	-	TRBV5-5	CASSFLGSNQPQHF	TGTGCCAGCAGCTTTTTGGGGAGTAATCAGCCCCAGCATTTT
16	TRBJ1-5	-	-	TRBV19	CASSNRGLIGNQPQHF	TGTGCCAGTAGTAACCGGGGGTTGATTGGCAATCAGCCCCAGCATTTT
14	TRBJ2-2	-	-	TRBV7-7	CASSDRVSTGELFF	TGTGCTAGCAGCGATAGAGTTTCCACCGGGGAGCTGTTTTTT
15	TRBJ2-3	-	TRBD2	TRBV6-5	CASTRLAGGSDTQYF	TGTGCCAGCACCAGACTAGCGGGGGGTTCTGATACGCAGTATTTT
15	TRBJ2-5	-	TRBD2	TRBV5-1	CASSDGSSGRETQYF	TGCGCCAGCAGCGACGGGTCTAGCGGTAGGGAGACCCAGTACTTC
15	TRBJ2-2	-	-	TRBV18	CASSPRAEGTGELFF	TGTGCCAGCTCACCAAGAGCGGAGGGCACCGGGGAGCTGTTTTTT
17	TRBJ2-1	-	TRBD2	TRBV5-1	CASSFLPTSGTYNEQFF	TGCGCCAGCAGCTTCCTTCCGACTAGCGGGACCTACAATGAGCAGTTCTTC
15	TRBJ2-3	-	TRBD1	TRBV2	CASSWTGSGTDTQYF	TGTGCCAGCAGCTGGACAGGGTCGGGCACAGATACGCAGTATTTT
12	TRBJ1-4	few	-	TRBV29-1	CSVEDELSELFF	TGCAGCGTTGAAGACGAGTTGTCGGAACTGTTTTTT
15	TRBJ2-5	-	TRBD2	TRBV10-3	CAISERLAGEETQYF	TGTGCCATCAGTGAACGACTAGCGGGGGAGGAGACCCAGTACTTC
16	TRBJ2-3	-	-	TRBV27	CASSRTPHYWQDTQYF	TGTGCCAGCAGCCGGACTCCGCACTATTGGCAAGATACGCAGTATTTT
14	TRBJ1-5	-	-	TRBV18	CASSQGVGNQPQHF	TGTGCCAGCTCACAGGGGGTGGGCAATCAGCCCCAGCATTTT
17	TRBJ2-2	-	TRBD1	TRBV18	CASSRSWTGGNTGELFF	TGTGCCAGCTCCCGGAGTTGGACAGGGGGCAACACCGGGGAGCTGTTTTTT
19	TRBJ2-7	-	-	TRBV4-1	CASSQVRERGRGLHYEQYF	TGCGCCAGCAGCCAAGTGAGGGAGCGGGGCAGGGGGCTTCACTACGAGCAGTACTTC
13	TRBJ1-1	-	-	TRBV5-1	CASWEKVNTEAFF	TGCGCCAGCTGGGAGAAGGTGAACACTGAAGCTTTCTTT
12	TRBJ1-1	-	TRBD1	TRBV18	CASAQGAGEAFF	TGTGCCAGCGCTCAGGGGGCAGGGGAAGCTTTCTTT
13	TRBJ2-5	-	-	TRBV7-9	CASSSWDSVTQYF	TGTGCCAGCAGCTCGTGGGACTCGGTGACCCAGTACTTC
13	TRBJ1-4	-	-	TRBV28	CASSWWSEEKLFF	TGTGCCAGCAGTTGGTGGTCCGAGGAAAAACTGTTTTTT
14	TRBJ1-6	once	-	TRBV6-5	CASSYSEGTSPLHF	TGTGCCAGCAGTTACTCGGAGGGAACTTCACCCCTCCACTTT
14	TRBJ1-1	-	-	TRBV5-1	CASGLGADYTEAFF	TGCGCCAGCGGGCTGGGGGCAGACTACACTGAAGCTTTCTTT
16	TRBJ2-3	-	TRBD2	TRBV3-1/TRBV3-2	CASTITLAGASDTQYF	TGTGCCAGCACCATAACCTTAGCGGGAGCCTCAGATACGCAGTATTTT
16	TRBJ2-6	-	-	TRBV19	CASSIYQGSGANVLTF	TGTGCCAGTAGTATCTACCAGGGCTCTGGGGCCAACGTCCTGACTTTC
15	TRBJ2-3	once	TRBD1	TRBV5-4	CASSFRDRGTDTQYF	TGTGCCAGCAGCTTCCGGGACAGGGGTACGGATACGCAGTATTTT
14	TRBJ2-3	once	TRBD1	TRBV5-1	CASSLQGATDTQYF	TGCGCCAGCAGCTTACAGGGGGCCACAGATACGCAGTATTTT
15	TRBJ2-7	-	-	TRBV7-8	CASSLRRGRPYEQYF	TGTGCCAGCAGCCTCAGGAGGGGTCGGCCCTACGAGCAGTACTTC
13	TRBJ1-1	-	-	TRBV3-1/TRBV3-2	CASSLGQNTEAFF	TGTGCCAGCAGCTTGGGACAGAACACTGAAGCTTTCTTT
14	TRBJ1-6	-	-	TRBV9	CASSGVAYNSPLHF	TGTGCCAGTTCGGGGGTGGCCTATAATTCACCCCTCCACTTT
15	TRBJ2-7	-	TRBD2	TRBV5-1	CASSFGLAGRYEQYF	TGCGCCAGCAGCTTTGGCCTAGCGGGGAGGTACGAGCAGTACTTC